This T cell receptor (beta chain) derives from a study of blood T cell repertoires in COVID-19. Per the germline V gene, CDR1 is MNHNY and CDR2 is SVGAGI (reference sequence). After removal of 2 bases from V and 4 bases from J, the junction contained 4 bases not matched to a gene. The CDR3 is 14 amino acids. Clones were read by immunoSEQ multiplex PCR, and TCRdb kept only the in-frame ones, dropping some. This sample has fewer than 150,000 clones; 80% to 85% occur once, and the top ten carry approximately 20%. The V gene is TRBV6-6, the J gene TRBJ2-7, with 8 nucleotides matching TRBD1. The TCR originated in a man aged 25 to 40 who had recovered from COVID-19. The source material was PBMCs or T cells enriched from blood (not recorded which). The CDR3 sequence: CASSYGQGAYEQYF. Written as DNA, the CDR3 is TGTGCCAGCAGTTACGGACAGGGTGCTTACGAGCAGTACTTC.